The clone carrying this T cell receptor (beta chain) was recorded only once. The antigen is undetermined. The data were taken from a study of shared clonotypes between healthy human individuals. Across the whole study: Used for every donor were three CD4 naive, three CD4 memory, two CD8 naive and one CD8 memory plate.

Germline V gene data show CDR1 as SGDLS and CDR2 as YYNGEE. Trimming took 0 bases from V and 8 from J, leaving 15 bases between them. This CDR3 region has 15 residues. Produced via immunoSEQ multiplex PCR; TCRdb's table is partial and in-frame only. The sample has around 2.1 million clones, 85% to 95% seen once. Naive CD8 cells, CD45RO-negative and positively selected for CCR7, excluded terminally differentiated effector memory CD45RA+ cells. Regarding the study as a whole: The naive CD4 repertoires of a few donors were compared, and about 5% of clonotypes were shared. Among the subsets, naive ones generally showed larger estimated richness than memory ones.

The sequenced sample consisted of naive CD8+ T cells from PBMCs. The TCR sequence derives from a young man in good health. Some clones in this sample may be carry-over from other donors' samples. The V gene is TRBV9, the J gene TRBJ2-1, with D perhaps TRBD2 (6 bases). In DNA, the CDR3 is TGTGCCAGCAGCGTAGACGGGGGAGAGTTCGATGAGCAGTTCTTC. This codes for CASSVDGGEFDEQFF.